One and the same sample provided the 31 T cell receptor beta chains below, sequenced in a study of shared clonotypes between healthy human individuals. Assay: immunoSEQ multiplex PCR; the TCRdb copy retains only in-frame clones and omits some. The data contain about 460,000 clones, approximately 80% of them singletons. The material sequenced was PBMCs. The source of these receptors is a woman aged 40 to 50 in good health. Some clones in this sample may be carry-over from other donors' samples.

Points on this clone: A far larger clone is just one base off, so this is likely a read error. Other DNA sequences in this sample translate to the same CDR3. The V gene is TRBV7-9, the J gene TRBJ1-2, with TRBD1 matching 9 bases. CDR3 length: 16 residues. Germline V gene data show CDR1 as SEHNR and CDR2 as FQNEAQ (reference sequence). With V trimmed by 2 bases and J by 3 bases, 7 bases remained unmatched. The CDR3 DNA sequence: TGTGCCAGCAGCTTAAACAGGGGGCGGGTGGACTATGGCTACACCTTC. This codes for CASSLNRGRVDYGYTF.

The chain combines TRBV14 with TRBJ1-2; 8 bases map to TRBD1. The CDR3 length is 16 residues. CDR1 and CDR2 from the germline V gene are SGHDN and FVKESK. With V trimmed by 0 bases and J by 7 bases, 10 bases remained unmatched. Here the CDR3 reads CASSQDLRDRRLGYTF. CDR3 nucleotides: TGTGCCAGCAGCCAAGATCTGAGGGACAGGCGTCTTGGCTACACCTTC.

The chain carries TRBV19 and TRBJ2-7; 9 nucleotides match TRBD1. Germline trimming cut 6 bases from V and 5 bases from J; bases unmatched to any gene: 14. The CDR3 is 16 amino acids. CDR1 LNHDA and CDR2 SQIVND come from the germline V gene (reference sequence). CDR3 residues: CASSQPGGTGFNEQYF. The CDR3 DNA is TGTGCCAGTAGCCAACCAGGAGGGACAGGGTTCAACGAGCAGTACTTC.

The V call is TRBV30, the J call TRBJ2-7; TRBD2 agrees at 11 bases. CDR1 is GTSNPN, CDR2 SVGIG, per germline (reference sequence). J was trimmed by 3 bases and V by 3 bases; bases with no gene match: 7. This CDR3 contains 15 residues. In DNA, the CDR3 is TGTGCCTGGAGCCCCAGACTAGCGGGATACTACGAGCAGTACTTC. Amino acids: CAWSPRLAGYYEQYF.

This clone qualifies as medium-sized. This specimen includes other DNA sequences encoding the same CDR3. The chain has TRBV2 and TRBJ1-1, with a possible D match to TRBD1 (5 bases). The V gene's germline CDR1 is SNHLY and CDR2 FYNNEI. This CDR3 spans 13 amino acids. Trimming shortened V by 4 bases and J by 5 bases, and 11 bases separated the two germline ends. The CDR3 here is CASSVGGGTEAFF. In DNA form, the CDR3 reads TGTGCCAGCAGTGTGGGGGGTGGGACTGAAGCTTTCTTT.

The genes are TRBV18 and TRBJ2-7, with 10 bases that match TRBD2. Unmatched junction bases numbered 4, after V lost 5 bases and J lost 0 bases. Germline V lookup: CDR1 KGHSH, CDR2 LQKENI. The CDR3 runs to 15 residues. Here the CDR3 DNA reads TGTGCCAGCTCATCTATAGCGGGAGGCTCCTACGAGCAGTACTTC. Amino acid sequence: CASSSIAGGSYEQYF.

Points on this clone: Other DNA sequences from this sample encode an identical CDR3 as well. This sequence joins TRBV5-6 and TRBJ2-5; the match to TRBD1 covers 7 bases. The CDR3 loop spans 13 amino acids. Looked up from germline, CDR1 is SGHDT and CDR2 is YYEEEE. V gave up 0 bases and J gave up 4 bases; unmatched junction bases: 0. CDR3 sequence: CASSLDRGETQYF. In DNA, the CDR3 is TGTGCCAGCAGCTTGGACAGGGGAGAGACCCAGTACTTC.

The chain combines TRBV28 with TRBJ2-1; D call uncertain. The length of the CDR3 is 14 residues. The V end lost 2 bases, the J end lost 8 bases, and 13 bases lay between the germline ends. Looked up from germline, CDR1 is MDHEN and CDR2 is SYDVKM. The CDR3 nucleotides are TGTGCCAGCAGTTTAGCACCCAGGATGGATGAGCAGTTCTTC. This sequence encodes CASSLAPRMDEQFF.

The table lists this clone with a few counts. The chain couples TRBV18 to TRBJ1-5; 9 bases align to TRBD1. Germline lookup yields CDR1 KGHSH and CDR2 LQKENI. With 5 bases clipped from V and 5 bases from J, the junction kept 7 bases outside the gene matches. The length of the CDR3 is 15 residues. For the CDR3, the DNA is TGTGCCAGCTCAAGGACAGGGGCTAAGGATCAGCCCCAGCATTTT. Its protein is CASSRTGAKDQPQHF.

This clone was found a few times. The chain couples TRBV5-1 to TRBJ2-5; TRBD2 matches at 10 bases. After removal of 0 bases from V and 5 bases from J, the junction contained 7 bases not matched to a gene. CDR1 SGHRS and CDR2 YFSETQ come from the germline V gene. The CDR3 loop spans 16 amino acids. DNA of the CDR3: TGCGCCAGCAGCTTGGCGGCTAGCGGGAGTATTGAGACCCAGTACTTC. Translation: CASSLAASGSIETQYF.

The rearrangement joins TRBV5-1 to TRBJ1-2, with D perhaps matching TRBD1 (6 bases). Between the trimmed V and J ends, which lost 7 bases and 8 bases, there was a span of 12 bases. Per germline, CDR1 SGHRS and CDR2 YFSETQ. The CDR3 runs to 11 residues. CDR3: CASQGQLGYTF. CDR3 nucleotides: TGCGCCAGCCAAGGACAGTTAGGCTACACCTTC.

The rearrangement joins TRBV2 to TRBJ1-5; D is unresolved. This CDR3 has 15 residues. Germline loops: CDR1 SNHLY, CDR2 FYNNEI. Trimming took off 4 bases at V and 0 bases at J, with 10 bases between the two ends. DNA for the CDR3: TGTGCCAGCAGTGTTCGTCAGGATAGCAATCAGCCCCAGCATTTT. Translated: CASSVRQDSNQPQHF.

The chain has TRBV30 and TRBJ2-5; 9 bases are a match to TRBD1. The last part of the DNA fits TRBJ2-7 better; the J call may be wrong. Germline lookup yields CDR1 GTSNPN and CDR2 SVGIG (reference sequence). This CDR3 is built from 16 residues. CDR3 DNA: TGTGCCTGGAACCACCACGGCGGGACAGGGTCCTACGAGCAGTACTTC. Translation gives CAWNHHGGTGSYEQYF.

This chain joins TRBV15 and TRBJ2-1; 10 positions match TRBD2. The V segment lost 3 bases and the J segment 5 bases; nucleotides outside the gene matches: 13. This CDR3 is built from 18 residues. Germline V gives CDR1 LNHNV, CDR2 YYDKDF (reference sequence). DNA of the CDR3: TGTGCCACCAGCAGGGGAGGAGCGGGAGGGCCCGGCCACAATGAGCAGTTCTTC. Its protein product is CATSRGGAGGPGHNEQFF.

This chain connects TRBV6-4 to TRBJ2-1, with TRBD2 matching over 7 bases. The CDR3 extends over 16 amino acids. V shed 8 bases and J 0 bases; nucleotides not matched to a gene: 10. Germline assignment: CDR1 MRHNA and CDR2 SNTAGT. The CDR3 nucleotides are TGTGCCAGCGCATTGGAACTAGCGAGCTCCTACAATGAGCAGTTCTTC. Its protein is CASALELASSYNEQFF.

This clone was counted between two and nine times. Its ends do not fully match the called genes, so a read error is possible. J is TRBJ2-5 and V is TRBV7-7; D remains unclear. This CDR3 is 13 amino acids long. Germline V gene data show CDR1 as SSHAT and CDR2 as FNYEAQ (reference sequence). The CDR3 bases are TGTGCTAGCAGCCCTGGGATGAGAGAGACCCAGTACTTC. Translation gives CASSPGMRETQYF.

The table lists this clone with a few counts. V is TRBV4-2 and J is TRBJ2-3, with D possibly TRBD1 on 5 matching bases. V lost 2 bases and J 8 bases, leaving 14 bases between the germline ends. CDR3 size: 14 residues. Germline V gene sequence: CDR1 LGHNA, CDR2 YNFKEQ. The CDR3 spells CASSQILQGVTQYF. In DNA, the CDR3 is TGTGCCAGCAGCCAAATCCTCCAGGGCGTTACGCAGTATTTT.

The V call is TRBV19, the J call TRBJ2-7; D assignment may be TRBD1 or TRBD2 (5 bases each). The CDR3 is 14 residues long. Trimming stripped 5 bases from V and 0 bases from J, with 11 bases between. The V gene's germline CDR1 is LNHDA and CDR2 SQIVND (reference sequence). This CDR3 is CASSVRDGSYEQYF. The CDR3 region has the DNA TGTGCCAGTAGTGTCCGGGACGGCTCCTACGAGCAGTACTTC.

This clone was observed many times. The chain is built from TRBV7-2 and TRBJ2-1; D uncertain. Trimming left V 4 bases short and J 10 bases short, with 11 bases between. The CDR3 length is 12 residues. Germline V gene sequence: CDR1 SGHTA, CDR2 FQGNSA. The CDR3 coding sequence is TGTGCCAGCAGCTCCTTAACTTGGGAGCAGTTCTTC. Translation gives CASSSLTWEQFF.

As regards this clone: The sample carries other DNA sequences with the same CDR3. This chain links TRBV30 with TRBJ2-3; 7 positions agree with TRBD1. This CDR3 contains 12 residues. The germline gives CDR1 GTSNPN, CDR2 SVGIG (reference sequence). Germline trimming cut 1 base from V and 5 bases from J; bases unmatched to any gene: 0. The CDR3 DNA reads as TGTGCCTGGAGTGCAGGGGGAGATACGCAGTATTTT. As protein: CAWSAGGDTQYF.

This clone was observed a few times. This rearrangement joins TRBV10-2 to TRBJ2-3; TRBD1 is a possible D gene (6 bases). V was clipped by 2 bases and J by 8 bases, with 11 bases between them. The CDR3 consists of 13 residues. Germline-derived CDR1 and CDR2 are WSHSY and SAAADI. Written as DNA, the CDR3 is TGCGCCAGCAGTGAGATCCAAGGGGGTACGCAGTATTTT. Encoded protein: CASSEIQGGTQYF.

This clone qualifies as medium-sized. This sample also contains other DNA sequences that code for the same CDR3. V usage is TRBV2 and J usage is TRBJ1-5, with D possibly being TRBD1 (6 bases). This CDR3 is 15 amino acids long. Trimming pared 0 bases from V and 6 bases from J, leaving 12 bases between. CDR1 and CDR2 (germline): SNHLY, FYNNEI. This CDR3 reads CASSEARGAGQPQHF. CDR3 DNA sequence: TGTGCCAGCAGTGAAGCGCGGGGGGCGGGTCAGCCCCAGCATTTT.

This clone was counted between two and nine times. The chain is built from TRBV19 and TRBJ2-7; 9 bases map to TRBD2. The CDR3 contains 17 residues. CDR1 LNHDA and CDR2 SQIVND come from the germline V gene (reference sequence). V shed 4 bases, J shed 1 base, and the junction held 11 bases outside the gene matches. CDR3 residues: CASSNFASGNPSYEQYF. The CDR3 DNA reads TGTGCCAGTAGTAATTTCGCTAGCGGGAACCCTTCCTACGAGCAGTACTTC.

The V and J genes are TRBV5-1 and TRBJ1-1; 9 bases are a match to TRBD1. The CDR3 has 14 amino acids. The trim removed 4 bases at V and 5 bases at J, leaving 6 bases unmatched. Germline V CDR1 and CDR2: SGHRS, YFSETQ. In DNA form, the CDR3 reads TGCGCCAGCAGCCGGGACAGGGCTACAACTGAAGCTTTCTTT. It is translated as CASSRDRATTEAFF.

This chain uses TRBV29-1 with TRBJ2-3, with no clear D. Germline CDR1 and CDR2: SQVTM and ANQGSEA. This CDR3 has 10 amino acids. Trimming shortened V by 4 bases and J by 8 bases, and 7 bases separated the two germline ends. CDR3: CSVGGSTQYF. The CDR3 region has the DNA TGCAGCGTTGGGGGTTCTACGCAGTATTTT.

The chain uses TRBV10-3 and TRBJ2-2; TRBD1 agrees at 7 bases. Looked up from germline, CDR1 is ENHRY and CDR2 is SYGVKD. The CDR3 loop spans 13 amino acids. V lost 6 bases, J lost 3 bases, and 1 base stayed unmatched. The chain's CDR3 is CAISDRDTGELFF. Here the CDR3 DNA reads TGTGCCATCAGCGACAGGGACACCGGGGAGCTGTTTTTT.

The J gene is TRBJ2-3, the V gene TRBV19, with D hard to call. Per germline, CDR1 LNHDA and CDR2 SQIVND (reference sequence). Trimming pared 10 bases from V and 3 bases from J, leaving 14 bases between. The CDR3 sequence is 13 residues long. The CDR3 loop is CATCGMGTDTQYF. The CDR3 DNA is TGTGCCACTTGTGGGATGGGGACAGATACGCAGTATTTT.

V gene TRBV28 combines with J gene TRBJ2-1, with D perhaps TRBD1 (5 bases). The V and J ends lost 3 bases and 4 bases respectively, with 19 bases between them. The CDR3 sequence is 17 residues long. The germline CDR1 and CDR2 sequences are MDHEN and SYDVKM. The CDR3 DNA reads as TGTGCCAGCAGTTTCCACGGAACAGGTGGTGATTACAATGAGCAGTTCTTC. Protein: CASSFHGTGGDYNEQFF.

The chain combines TRBV30 with TRBJ2-6; the D gene is possibly TRBD2 (5 bases). In germline, CDR1 is GTSNPN, CDR2 SVGIG (reference sequence). The CDR3 extends over 16 amino acids. Trimming took off 2 bases at V and 0 bases at J, with 11 bases between the two ends. Here the CDR3 reads CAWSRDSFSGANVLTF. The CDR3 bases are TGTGCCTGGAGTCGGGATAGTTTCTCTGGGGCCAACGTCCTGACTTTC.

The chain uses TRBV9 and TRBJ2-7, with TRBD2 as a possible D gene (5 bases). Between the trimmed V and J ends, which lost 0 bases and 3 bases, there was a span of 10 bases. The CDR3 loop spans 14 amino acids. CDR1 is SGDLS and CDR2 is YYNGEE in the germline V gene. The CDR3 reads CASSVGSRDYEQYF. As DNA, the CDR3 is TGTGCCAGCAGCGTAGGTTCCCGGGACTACGAGCAGTACTTC.

The CDR3: CASSLDTGAREETQYF. For the CDR3, the DNA is TGTGCCAGCAGCCTGGACACAGGGGCGAGGGAAGAGACCCAGTACTTC. The chain is built from TRBV9 and TRBJ2-5, with 7 bases aligning to TRBD1. V shed 4 bases and J 3 bases; nucleotides not matched to a gene: 12. CDR3 length equals 16 residues. The germline V gene has CDR1 SGDLS and CDR2 YYNGEE.